The clone carrying this T cell receptor beta chain was seen at least ten times. The study amplified TCR beta CDR3 regions using RNA transcripts. HTBI primers were employed in first-round RT-PCR, then a second-round multiplex PCR followed. TCRdb reanalysed the multiplex PCR reads using MiXCR and keeps one entry per CDR3 protein. The sample holds roughly 350,000 distinct CDR3 sequences, roughly a sixth seen once. The stable label applied to hyperthyroidism with no ophthalmopathy within 18 months of follow-up. The sample comes from a study of Graves' ophthalmopathy and Graves' hyperthyroidism. Trimming removed 0 bases at V and 8 bases at J, with 10 bases between. Germline-derived CDR1 and CDR2 are DFQATT and SNEGSKA (reference sequence). The CDR3 spans 12 residues.

The sample was peripheral blood. This TCR was recovered from an adult woman with stable Graves' hyperthyroidism. The chain uses TRBV20-1 and TRBJ2-5, with D perhaps matching TRBD2 (6 bases). Written as DNA, the CDR3 is TGCAGTGCTAGAGAGGAGGGCGGAACCCAGTACTTC. The encoded protein is CSAREEGGTQYF.